The 14 T cell receptor beta chains in this list originate from one sample, sequenced in a study of T-cell reconstitution after alpha-beta-depleted transplantation in children. Unique molecular identifiers were used to barcode this TCRbeta library. TCRdb passed the PCR reads through MiXCR, listing each CDR3 protein once. The sample records 750,000 to 950,000 distinct CDR3 sequences, approximately 15% being singletons. The sample was PBMCs, mostly from graft donor cells, taken 360 days after TCRalphabeta/CD19-depleted stem cell transplant. These receptors all come from a male patient younger than 18 who had a stem cell transplant for acute lymphoblastic leukemia, so the T cells may come from the graft donor.

This clonotype has only a few counts. The V call is TRBV5-6, the J call TRBJ2-3; 9 bases fit TRBD2. The CDR3 runs to 16 residues. Germline trimming cut 2 bases from V and 3 bases from J; bases unmatched to any gene: 7. CDR1 and CDR2 from the germline V gene are SGHDT and YYEEEE. The CDR3 spells CASSFGRLAETDTQYF. CDR3 bases: TGTGCCAGCAGCTTCGGTCGACTAGCGGAAACAGATACGCAGTATTTT.

The CDR3 DNA follows: TGCGCCAGCAGACAACCCGGCGAGGGAGCCTATGGCTACACCTTC. It translates to CASRQPGEGAYGYTF. The chain is built from TRBV4-1 and TRBJ1-2, with no clear D. CDR1 MGHRA and CDR2 YSYEKL come from the germline V gene. The V end lost 6 bases, the J end lost 4 bases, and 18 bases lay between the germline ends. The CDR3 length is 15 residues.

This rearrangement joins TRBV14 to TRBJ2-3; maybe TRBD1 (5 bases). This CDR3 spans 14 amino acids. Germline-derived CDR1 and CDR2 are SGHDN and FVKESK. V dropped 2 bases and J dropped 5 bases, with 11 bases sitting between them. CDR3 residues: CASSQSGQGDTQYF. Written as DNA, the CDR3 is TGTGCCAGCAGCCAATCAGGGCAGGGAGATACGCAGTATTTT.

This chain joins TRBV20-1 and TRBJ2-1, with a possible D match to TRBD2 (6 bases). Germline V gene data show CDR1 as DFQATT and CDR2 as SNEGSKA (reference sequence). The ends were cut back, 0 bases at V and 2 bases at J, with 11 bases in the middle. This CDR3 is 15 amino acids long. CDR3: CSARDRGGPYNEQFF. The CDR3, as DNA: TGCAGTGCTAGAGATCGGGGAGGACCCTACAATGAGCAGTTCTTC.

This clonotype was observed a handful of times. The chain uses TRBV15 and TRBJ2-7; D remains unclear. The CDR3 spans 17 residues. V was shortened by 0 bases and J by 7 bases, with 22 bases between the two germline ends. Germline V gene sequence: CDR1 LNHNV, CDR2 YYDKDF (reference sequence). CDR3 DNA: TGTGCCACCAGCAGAGAGGCCCCTCCATACGGGTTGTGGGAGCAGTACTTC. It codes for CATSREAPPYGLWEQYF. The full variable domain, with the rest looked up from reference TRBV15 and TRBJ2-7, is DAMVIQNPRYQVTQFGKPVTLSCSQTLNHNVMYWYQQKSSQAPKLLFHYYDKDFNNEADTPDNFQSRRPNTSFCFLDIRSPGLGDTAMYLCATSREAPPYGLWEQYFGPGTRLTVT.

The V and J genes are TRBV5-1 and TRBJ2-1; tentatively, D is TRBD2 (5 bases). This CDR3 has 13 amino acids. V shed 1 base and J shed 9 bases, with 11 bases lying between them. The germline V gene has CDR1 SGHRS and CDR2 YFSETQ. The CDR3 reads CASSLLLAREQFF. The CDR3 DNA reads TGCGCCAGCAGCTTGCTCCTAGCCCGTGAGCAGTTCTTC. Using reference TRBV5-1 and TRBJ2-1 for the parts outside the CDR3, the full variable domain is KAGVTQTPRYLIKTRGQQVTLSCSPISGHRSVSWYQQTPGQGLQFLFEYFSETQRNKGNFPGRFSGRQFSNSRSEMNVSTLELGDSALYLCASSLLLAREQFFGPGTRLTVL.

This clonotype was detected ten times or more. This chain joins TRBV12-3 or TRBV12-4 and TRBJ2-7; 8 bases map to TRBD2. V lost 3 bases to trimming and J lost 2 bases; unmatched junction nucleotides: 6. The CDR3 runs to 15 residues. The CDR3, as DNA: TGTGCCAGCAGTTTCTCCGGGAGGGCCCCCTACGAGCAGTACTTC. It is translated as CASSFSGRAPYEQYF.

The chain recombines TRBV10-2 with TRBJ2-1; no clear D. CDR1 is WSHSY, CDR2 SAAADI, per germline. This CDR3 contains 15 residues. V was shortened by 7 bases and J by 0 bases, with 13 bases between the two germline ends. CDR3 loop: CASTGRESSYNEQFF. The CDR3 nucleotides are TGCGCCAGCACTGGGCGAGAGAGCTCCTACAATGAGCAGTTCTTC.

There are a few counts of this clonotype. The V and J genes are TRBV4-1 and TRBJ2-3, with D perhaps matching TRBD1 (7 bases). Germline CDR1 MGHRA, CDR2 YSYEKL. V lost 4 bases, J lost 1 base, and 15 bases lay in between. The CDR3 is made up of 16 amino acids. The CDR3 nucleotides are TGCGCCAGCAGCCGAGAAACAGGGGAGGGCACAGATACGCAGTATTTT. It specifies CASSRETGEGTDTQYF.

The chain carries TRBV28 and TRBJ2-3; 7 bases are shared with TRBD1. The CDR3 has 16 residues. The V gene end was trimmed by 4 bases and the J gene end by 1 base; junction bases not matched to a gene: 8. Germline assignment: CDR1 MDHEN and CDR2 SYDVKM. The CDR3 here is CASSSPTGVRTDTQYF. The CDR3 nucleotides read TGTGCCAGCAGTTCCCCAACAGGGGTGCGCACAGATACGCAGTATTTT.

The CDR3 spells CASSYGLGQYF. CDR3 in DNA: TGTGCCAGCAGTTACGGTCTCGGGCAGTACTTC. This sequence joins TRBV6-2 or TRBV6-3 and TRBJ2-7; D gene uncertain. V shed 2 bases and J shed 9 bases, with 8 bases lying between them. Germline CDR1 MNHEY, CDR2 SVGEGT. This CDR3 has 11 residues.

The chain employs TRBV11-2 and TRBJ2-1, with 10 nucleotides matching TRBD2. The CDR3 totals 21 residues. With 5 bases clipped from V and 0 bases from J, the junction kept 19 bases outside the gene matches. Germline V gives CDR1 SGHAT, CDR2 FQNNGV. CDR3 protein: CASSREAQGLALKSSYNEQFF. The CDR3 DNA follows: TGTGCCAGCAGCCGAGAAGCCCAGGGACTAGCGCTGAAAAGCTCCTACAATGAGCAGTTCTTC.

This clonotype appeared a few times. The chain uses TRBV5-1 and TRBJ1-5; TRBD1 matches at 7 bases. The CDR3 has 14 amino acids. The V gene's germline CDR1 is SGHRS and CDR2 YFSETQ. V was pared by 4 bases and J by 3 bases, with 4 bases of the junction left unmatched. This chain's CDR3 is CASSTGTANQPQHF. The CDR3 DNA reads TGCGCCAGCAGCACCGGGACAGCCAATCAGCCCCAGCATTTT.

This clonotype has more than one count but fewer than ten. V is TRBV10-2 and J is TRBJ1-5; no definite D call. The CDR3 is 13 residues long. The germline V and J ends were trimmed by 4 bases and 3 bases, with 7 bases remaining between them. The germline V gene has CDR1 WSHSY and CDR2 SAAADI. The DNA for the CDR3 is TGCGCCAGCAGTGGGGCAGACAATCAGCCCCAGCATTTT. Translating gives CASSGADNQPQHF.